The 19 T cell receptor beta chains reported below all come from one sample, sequenced in a study of radiation and T cells in renal cell carcinoma. Method: immunoSEQ multiplex PCR; TCRdb's copy keeps in-frame clones and lacks some. Of roughly 120,000 clones in the sample, 81% were seen once. Time point in this sample: blood 2 weeks post-SBRT. Indicated treatment: 15 Gy SBRT to primary tumor, nephrectomy 4 weeks later. Material: blood, obtained from a patient whose treatment included radiotherapy and nephrectomy. All receptors come from an older woman with renal cell carcinoma.

The chain uses TRBV11-3 and TRBJ2-7; no definite D call. CDR1 and CDR2 from the germline V gene are SGHNT and YENEEA. V was clipped by 1 base and J by 5 bases, with 9 bases between them. This CDR3 contains 13 residues. The CDR3 loop reads CASSLGPGNEQYF. CDR3 nucleotides: TGTGCCAGCAGCTTAGGGCCTGGGAACGAGCAGTACTTC.

The V and J genes are TRBV5-1 and TRBJ1-3, with TRBD1 as a possible D gene (5 bases). Germline CDR1 reads SGHRS; CDR2 reads YFSETQ. The CDR3 is made up of 15 amino acids. V was shortened by 3 bases and J by 0 bases, with 10 bases between the two germline ends. As DNA, the CDR3 is TGCGCCAGCAGCTCCTCGGGGCACTCTGGAAACACCATATATTTT. Protein product: CASSSSGHSGNTIYF.

This chain joins TRBV7-3 and TRBJ1-3; D not certain. V was clipped by 6 bases and J by 3 bases, with 15 bases between them. CDR1 and CDR2 from the germline V gene are SGHTA and FQGTGA. The CDR3 extends over 15 amino acids. The CDR3 region is CASSPTATNGNTIYF. The CDR3 coding sequence is TGTGCCAGCAGTCCCACCGCGACAAATGGAAACACCATATATTTT.

A single count supports this clone. This rearrangement joins TRBV28 to TRBJ2-1; D is perhaps TRBD1 (5 bases). The V gene lost 5 bases and the J gene lost 7 bases, with 21 bases spanning the gap. This CDR3 region has 16 residues. Germline CDR1 MDHEN, CDR2 SYDVKM. The CDR3 loop is CASSPSRTVPGNEQFF. CDR3 DNA sequence: TGTGCCAGCAGTCCCTCACGGACGGTCCCAGGGAATGAGCAGTTCTTC.

V gene TRBV19 combines with J gene TRBJ1-2, with TRBD1 identical over 7 bases. Germline V gene sequence: CDR1 LNHDA, CDR2 SQIVND (reference sequence). The CDR3 sequence is 16 residues long. Losses at the gene ends were 7 bases for V and 0 bases for J; bases not matched to a gene: 11. CDR3 nucleotide sequence: TGTGCCAGTAAACCGAGGACAGGCCCAGCTAACTATGGCTACACCTTC. Protein product: CASKPRTGPANYGYTF.

This clone was counted once. The chain is built from TRBV4-1 and TRBJ2-1; TRBD2 matches 13 bases. CDR1 MGHRA and CDR2 YSYEKL come from the germline V gene. CDR3 size: 17 residues. V shed 2 bases, J shed 2 bases, and the junction held 3 bases outside the gene matches. As DNA, the CDR3 is TGCGCCAGCAGCCAATGGACTAGCGGGGGACCCTACAATGAGCAGTTCTTC. Protein product: CASSQWTSGGPYNEQFF.

The chain joins TRBV5-1 to TRBJ2-3; D is unresolved. CDR3 length: 15 amino acids. Between the trimmed V and J ends, which lost 4 bases and 0 bases, there was a span of 12 bases. Germline V CDR1 and CDR2: SGHRS, YFSETQ. The CDR3: CASSPRAGSTDTQYF. The CDR3 DNA is TGCGCCAGCAGCCCTAGGGCTGGAAGCACAGATACGCAGTATTTT. Full variable domain (missing parts from reference TRBV5-1 and TRBJ2-3): KAGVTQTPRYLIKTRGQQVTLSCSPISGHRSVSWYQQTPGQGLQFLFEYFSETQRNKGNFPGRFSGRQFSNSRSEMNVSTLELGDSALYLCASSPRAGSTDTQYFGPGTRLTVL.

The chain combines TRBV29-1 with TRBJ2-5; 9 bases fit TRBD2. The CDR3 extends over 14 amino acids. Unmatched junction bases numbered 6, after V lost 4 bases and J lost 3 bases. Germline V gene lookup returns CDR1 SQVTM and CDR2 ANQGSEA. For the CDR3, the DNA is TGCAGCGTTGGGATCAGCGGGGGGAAAGAGACCCAGTACTTC. Translating it yields CSVGISGGKETQYF.

The genes are TRBV6-1 and TRBJ1-5, with 8 bases lining up with TRBD1. Losses at the gene ends were 4 bases for V and 2 bases for J; bases not matched to a gene: 4. This CDR3 region has 15 residues. Germline loops: CDR1 MNHNS, CDR2 SASEGT. CDR3: CASSGAGGGNQPQHF. The CDR3 DNA reads TGTGCCAGCAGTGGGGCAGGGGGCGGCAATCAGCCCCAGCATTTT.

The chain combines TRBV19 with TRBJ1-2, with 8 positions matching TRBD1. Germline V gene lookup returns CDR1 LNHDA and CDR2 SQIVND (reference sequence). This CDR3 is built from 14 residues. V trimming: 4 bases; J trimming: 4 bases; junction bases outside the gene matches: 5. The CDR3 nucleotides are TGTGCCAGTAGTACAACACAGGGGGGCTATGGCTACACCTTC. It encodes CASSTTQGGYGYTF.

V is TRBV30 and J is TRBJ1-6; TRBD1 might be the D (5 bases). The germline gives CDR1 GTSNPN, CDR2 SVGIG (reference sequence). The CDR3 is 16 residues long. Trimming removed 3 bases from V and 6 bases from J, with 18 bases in between. The CDR3 sequence: CAWSRDGRTPNSPLHF. Here the CDR3 DNA reads TGTGCCTGGAGCCGGGACGGCAGAACCCCTAATTCACCCCTCCACTTT.

The rearrangement links TRBV18 to TRBJ1-2, with D perhaps matching TRBD1 (6 bases). Germline-derived CDR1 and CDR2 are KGHSH and LQKENI. CDR3 length: 13 residues. The V end lost 4 bases, the J end lost 8 bases, and 14 bases lay between the germline ends. This CDR3 reads CASSLGTIYGYTF. Here the CDR3 DNA reads TGTGCCAGCTCACTGGGGACAATCTACGGCTACACCTTC.

This chain uses TRBV6-5 with TRBJ1-5, with a possible D match to TRBD1 (6 bases). V lost 4 bases and J 2 bases, leaving 15 bases between the germline ends. CDR3 size: 16 residues. Per the germline V gene, CDR1 is MNHEY and CDR2 is SVGAGI. In DNA form, the CDR3 reads TGTGCCAGCAGTTCCCTGACGGGGGGCCGCAATCAGCCCCAGCATTTT. This encodes CASSSLTGGRNQPQHF.

This clone was seen a single time. V usage is TRBV5-1 and J usage is TRBJ2-7, with D maybe TRBD1 (6 bases). This CDR3 is built from 15 residues. CDR1 and CDR2 from the germline V gene are SGHRS and YFSETQ. V lost 1 base and J 1 base, leaving 12 bases between the germline ends. CDR3 nucleotide sequence: TGCGCCAGCAGCTTGTTAGGGACAAATTCCTACGAGCAGTACTTC. Translating it yields CASSLLGTNSYEQYF.

This sequence joins TRBV27 and TRBJ2-7, with TRBD1 matching over 7 bases. Trimming at V came to 5 bases and at J to 6 bases, leaving 13 bases not matched to a gene. The CDR3 consists of 15 residues. Germline values: CDR1 MNHEY, CDR2 SMNVEV (reference sequence). CDR3 sequence: CASSLTTGSGSEQYF. The CDR3, as DNA: TGTGCCAGCAGTCTAACGACAGGGTCTGGATCCGAGCAGTACTTC.

The chain has TRBV6-5 and TRBJ1-5; tentative D call: TRBD1 (5 bases). The CDR3 contains 14 residues. V gave up 8 bases and J gave up 7 bases, with 18 bases separating them. Germline CDR1 and CDR2: MNHEY and SVGAGI. CDR3 DNA: TGTGCCAGCTCCCCTGGCAGGGCCGACCAGCCCCAGCATTTT. This sequence encodes CASSPGRADQPQHF.

The V and J genes are TRBV18 and TRBJ1-5; D not certain. CDR1 and CDR2 (germline): KGHSH, LQKENI. The V gene lost 0 bases and the J gene lost 4 bases, with 10 bases spanning the gap. The CDR3 is 15 residues long. The CDR3: CASSPPPNANQPQHF. Here the CDR3 DNA reads TGTGCCAGCTCACCACCCCCTAATGCTAATCAGCCCCAGCATTTT.

CDR3 DNA: TGTGCCATCAGTGAGTCGGGGACAGGGAGAAGAGGTGAAGGCTACACCTTC. Its translation is CAISESGTGRRGEGYTF. The chain is built from TRBV10-3 and TRBJ1-2, with 9 positions matching TRBD1. The junction had 13 bases not matched to a gene; V was cut back by 0 bases and J by 8 bases. The CDR3 has 17 amino acids. Germline V lookup: CDR1 ENHRY, CDR2 SYGVKD.

The gene calls are TRBV5-4 and TRBJ2-1, with 12 bases matching TRBD2. CDR1 SGHNT and CDR2 YYREEE come from the germline V gene (reference sequence). J lost 6 bases, V lost 4 bases, and 8 bases had no gene match. This CDR3 spans 16 amino acids. The CDR3 reads CASSPRTSGIVNEQFF. For the CDR3, the DNA is TGTGCCAGCAGCCCCCGGACTAGCGGGATAGTCAATGAGCAGTTCTTC.